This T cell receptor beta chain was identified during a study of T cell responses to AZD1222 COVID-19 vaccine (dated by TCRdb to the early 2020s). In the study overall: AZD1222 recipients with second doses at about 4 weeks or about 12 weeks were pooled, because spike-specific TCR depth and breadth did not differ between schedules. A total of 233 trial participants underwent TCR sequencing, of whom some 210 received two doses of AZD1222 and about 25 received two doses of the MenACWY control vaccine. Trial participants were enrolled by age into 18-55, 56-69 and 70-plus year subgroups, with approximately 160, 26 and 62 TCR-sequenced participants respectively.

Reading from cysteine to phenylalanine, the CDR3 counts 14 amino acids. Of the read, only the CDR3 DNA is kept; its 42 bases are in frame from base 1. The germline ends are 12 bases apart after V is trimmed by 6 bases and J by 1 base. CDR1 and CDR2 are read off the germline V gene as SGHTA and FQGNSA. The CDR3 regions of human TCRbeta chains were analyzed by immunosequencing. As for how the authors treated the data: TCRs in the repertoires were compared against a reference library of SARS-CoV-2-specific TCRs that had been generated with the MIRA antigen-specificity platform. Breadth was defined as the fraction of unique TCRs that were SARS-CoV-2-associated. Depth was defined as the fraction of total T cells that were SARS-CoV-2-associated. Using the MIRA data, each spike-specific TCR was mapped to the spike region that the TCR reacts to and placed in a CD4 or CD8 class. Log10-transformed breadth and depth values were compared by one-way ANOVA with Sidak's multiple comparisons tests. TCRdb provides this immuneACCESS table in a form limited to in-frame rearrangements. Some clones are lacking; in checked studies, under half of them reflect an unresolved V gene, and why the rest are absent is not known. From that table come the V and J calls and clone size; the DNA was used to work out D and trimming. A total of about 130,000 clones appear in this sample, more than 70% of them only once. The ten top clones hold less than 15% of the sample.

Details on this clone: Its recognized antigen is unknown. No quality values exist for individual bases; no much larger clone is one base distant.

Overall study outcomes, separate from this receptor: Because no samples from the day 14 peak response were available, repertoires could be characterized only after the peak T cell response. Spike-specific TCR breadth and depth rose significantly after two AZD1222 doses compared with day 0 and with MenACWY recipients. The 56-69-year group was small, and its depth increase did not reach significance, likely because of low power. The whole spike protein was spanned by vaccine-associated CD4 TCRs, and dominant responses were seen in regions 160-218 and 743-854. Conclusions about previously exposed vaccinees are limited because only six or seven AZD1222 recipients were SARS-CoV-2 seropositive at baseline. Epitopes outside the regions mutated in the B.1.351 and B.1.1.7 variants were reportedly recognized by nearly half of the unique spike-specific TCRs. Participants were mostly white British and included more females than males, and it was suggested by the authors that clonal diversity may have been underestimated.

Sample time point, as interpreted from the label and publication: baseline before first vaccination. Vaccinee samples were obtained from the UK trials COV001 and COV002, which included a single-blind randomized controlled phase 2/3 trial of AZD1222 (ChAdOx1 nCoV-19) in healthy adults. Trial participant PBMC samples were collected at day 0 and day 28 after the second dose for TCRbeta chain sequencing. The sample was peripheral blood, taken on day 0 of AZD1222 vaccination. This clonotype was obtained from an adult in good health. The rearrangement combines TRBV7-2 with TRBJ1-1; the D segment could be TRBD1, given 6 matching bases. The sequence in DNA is TGTGCCAGCAGTCTCGGGGGACAGAACACTGAAGCTTTCTTT. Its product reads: CASSLGGQNTEAFF.